The 4 T cell receptor beta chains reported below all come from one sample, sequenced in a study of naive and memory T cell subsets. An equimolar mix of two oligonucleotides served as the beta constant-region primer for TRBC1 and TRBC2. Nested alpha and beta constant-region primers with the SP2 primer drove four PCR rounds on ligated cDNA. Using its own MiXCR run on the UMI-ligation and nested PCR reads, TCRdb lists one record per CDR3 protein. This table holds over 80,000 distinct CDR3 sequences, roughly 10% found once. Study results and caveats: Possibly reflecting memory cells re-expressing CD45RA, a few larger clonotypes occurred in naive repertoires, especially CD8.

What these receptors recognize is not known. Sequencing was done on a sample of naive CD4+ T cells from blood. Receptors were obtained from a human donor in good health.

This clonotype has a handful of counts. This chain connects TRBV6-5 to TRBJ2-1; 14 bases are shared with TRBD2. The junction had 10 bases not matched to a gene; V was cut back by 6 bases and J by 9 bases. The CDR3 covers 16 residues. The germline gives CDR1 MNHEY, CDR2 SVGAGI. CDR3 amino acids: CASSLRGLAGEGEQFF. CDR3 sequence (DNA): TGTGCCAGCAGCCTTAGGGGACTAGCGGGAGAGGGTGAGCAGTTCTTC.

V usage is TRBV2 and J usage is TRBJ2-5, with TRBD2 identical over 12 bases. Germline trimming cut 7 bases from V and 5 bases from J; bases unmatched to any gene: 8. CDR1 and CDR2 (germline): SNHLY, FYNNEI. This CDR3 has 15 residues. The CDR3 here is CASNLAGGPRETQYF. CDR3 nucleotides: TGTGCCAGCAACCTAGCGGGAGGGCCGCGGGAGACCCAGTACTTC. Full variable domain (missing parts from reference TRBV2 and TRBJ2-5): EPEVTQTPSHQVTQMGQEVILRCVPISNHLYFYWYRQILGQKVEFLVSFYNNEISEKSEIFDDQFSVERPDGSNFTLKIRSTKLEDSAMYFCASNLAGGPRETQYFGPGTRLLVL.

This clonotype was counted a few times. The rearrangement joins TRBV5-1 to TRBJ1-2, with 8 bases identical to TRBD1. J gave up 9 bases and V 2 bases, and 6 bases lay outside the gene matches. The germline gives CDR1 SGHRS, CDR2 YFSETQ. The CDR3 covers 13 residues. The CDR3 sequence is CASSLWTGRSYTF. CDR3 sequence (DNA): TGCGCCAGCAGCTTATGGACAGGGCGTAGCTACACCTTC.

The chain has TRBV12-3 or TRBV12-4 and TRBJ1-5, with a tentative D call TRBD1 (6 bases). The ends were cut back, 6 bases at V and 3 bases at J, with 15 bases in the middle. The CDR3 covers 15 residues. CDR3 protein: CASRLGDTSNQPQHF. The DNA for the CDR3 is TGTGCCAGCAGACTGGGGGACACTTCCAATCAGCCCCAGCATTTT.